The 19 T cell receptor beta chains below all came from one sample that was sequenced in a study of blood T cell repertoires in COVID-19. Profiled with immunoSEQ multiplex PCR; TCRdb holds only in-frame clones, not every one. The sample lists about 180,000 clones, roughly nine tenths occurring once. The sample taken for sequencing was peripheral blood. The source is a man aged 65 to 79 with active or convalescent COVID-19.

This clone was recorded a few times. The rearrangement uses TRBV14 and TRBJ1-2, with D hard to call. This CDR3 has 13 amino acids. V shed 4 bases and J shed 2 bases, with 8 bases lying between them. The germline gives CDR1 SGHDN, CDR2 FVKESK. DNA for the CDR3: TGTGCCAGCAGCCGGGCCCTGAACTATGGCTACACCTTC. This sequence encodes CASSRALNYGYTF.

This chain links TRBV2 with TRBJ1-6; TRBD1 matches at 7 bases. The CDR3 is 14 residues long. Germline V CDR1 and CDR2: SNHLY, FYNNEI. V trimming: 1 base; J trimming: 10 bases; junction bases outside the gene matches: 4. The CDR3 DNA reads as TGTGCCAGCAGTGAAGAAAACAGGGGATCACCCCTCCACTTT. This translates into CASSEENRGSPLHF.

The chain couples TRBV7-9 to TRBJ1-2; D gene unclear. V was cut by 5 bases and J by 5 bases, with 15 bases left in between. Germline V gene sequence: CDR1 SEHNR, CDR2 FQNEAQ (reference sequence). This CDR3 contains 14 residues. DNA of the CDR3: TGTGCCAGCAGCCCGGGAGGGTACGAATATGGCTACACCTTC. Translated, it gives CASSPGGYEYGYTF. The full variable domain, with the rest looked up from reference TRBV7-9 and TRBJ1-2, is DTGVSQNPRHKITKRGQNVTFRCDPISEHNRLYWYRQTLGQGPEFLTYFQNEAQLEKSRLLSDRFSAERPKGSFSTLEIQRTEQGDSAMYLCASSPGGYEYGYTFGSGTRLTVV.

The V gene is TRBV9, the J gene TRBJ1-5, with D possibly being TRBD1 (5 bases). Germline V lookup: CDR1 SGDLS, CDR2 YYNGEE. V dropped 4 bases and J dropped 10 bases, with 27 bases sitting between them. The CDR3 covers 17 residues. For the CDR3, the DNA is TGTGCCAGCAGCCTACCCACCTCGGCGCGGACATTAGAACCCCAGCATTTT. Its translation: CASSLPTSARTLEPQHF.

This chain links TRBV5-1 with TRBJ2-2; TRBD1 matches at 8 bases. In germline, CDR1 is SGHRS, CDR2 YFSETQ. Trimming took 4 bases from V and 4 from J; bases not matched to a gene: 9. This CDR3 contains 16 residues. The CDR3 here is CASSPTTGVRTGELFF. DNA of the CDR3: TGCGCCAGCAGCCCGACGACAGGGGTTCGCACCGGGGAGCTGTTTTTT.

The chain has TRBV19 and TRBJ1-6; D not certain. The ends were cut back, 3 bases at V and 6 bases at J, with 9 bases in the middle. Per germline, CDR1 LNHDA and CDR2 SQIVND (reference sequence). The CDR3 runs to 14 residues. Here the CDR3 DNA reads TGTGCCAGTAGTATCTCAGGACTTAATTCACCCCTCCACTTT. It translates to CASSISGLNSPLHF.

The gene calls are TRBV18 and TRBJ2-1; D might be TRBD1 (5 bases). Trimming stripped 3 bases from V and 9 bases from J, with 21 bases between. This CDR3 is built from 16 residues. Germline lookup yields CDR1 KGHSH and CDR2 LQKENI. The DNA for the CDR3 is TGTGCCAGCTCACCTCAGATTATACAGGACGGCGGTGAGCAGTTCTTC. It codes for CASSPQIIQDGGEQFF.

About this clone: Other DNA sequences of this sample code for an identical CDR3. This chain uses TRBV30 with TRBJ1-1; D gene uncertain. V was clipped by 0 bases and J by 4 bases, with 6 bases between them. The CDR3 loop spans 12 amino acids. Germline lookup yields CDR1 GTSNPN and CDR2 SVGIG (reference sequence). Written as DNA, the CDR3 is TGTGCCTGGAGTGTACTTGGCACTGAAGCTTTCTTT. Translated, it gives CAWSVLGTEAFF.

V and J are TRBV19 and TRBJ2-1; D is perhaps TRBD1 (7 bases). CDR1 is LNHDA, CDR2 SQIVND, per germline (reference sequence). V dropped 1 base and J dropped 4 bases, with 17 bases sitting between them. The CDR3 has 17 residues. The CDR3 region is CASSIGTGGVFYNEQFF. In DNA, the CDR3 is TGTGCCAGTAGTATAGGGACAGGCGGGGTATTTTACAATGAGCAGTTCTTC.

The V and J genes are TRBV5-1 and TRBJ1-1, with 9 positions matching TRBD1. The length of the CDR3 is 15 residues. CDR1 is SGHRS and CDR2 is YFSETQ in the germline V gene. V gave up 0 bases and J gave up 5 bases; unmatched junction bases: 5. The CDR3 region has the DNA TGCGCCAGCAGCTTGGATGGACAGGGGCATACTGAAGCTTTCTTT. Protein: CASSLDGQGHTEAFF. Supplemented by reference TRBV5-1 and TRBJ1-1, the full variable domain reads KAGVTQTPRYLIKTRGQQVTLSCSPISGHRSVSWYQQTPGQGLQFLFEYFSETQRNKGNFPGRFSGRQFSNSRSEMNVSTLELGDSALYLCASSLDGQGHTEAFFGQGTRLTVV.

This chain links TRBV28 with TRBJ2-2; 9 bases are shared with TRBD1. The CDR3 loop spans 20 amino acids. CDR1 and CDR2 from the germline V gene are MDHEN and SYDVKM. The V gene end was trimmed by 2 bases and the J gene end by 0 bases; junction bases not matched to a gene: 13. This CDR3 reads CASSLPDGTGSQANTGELFF. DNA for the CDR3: TGTGCCAGCAGTTTACCAGACGGGACAGGGAGCCAAGCGAACACCGGGGAGCTGTTTTTT.

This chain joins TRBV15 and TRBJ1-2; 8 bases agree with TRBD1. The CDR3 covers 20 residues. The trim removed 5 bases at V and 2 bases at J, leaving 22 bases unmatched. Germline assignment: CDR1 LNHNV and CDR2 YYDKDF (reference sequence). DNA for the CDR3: TGTGCCACCAGCCCCCTACCCGGACAGGGAGCATCAGGTGGAAACTATGGCTACACCTTC. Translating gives CATSPLPGQGASGGNYGYTF.

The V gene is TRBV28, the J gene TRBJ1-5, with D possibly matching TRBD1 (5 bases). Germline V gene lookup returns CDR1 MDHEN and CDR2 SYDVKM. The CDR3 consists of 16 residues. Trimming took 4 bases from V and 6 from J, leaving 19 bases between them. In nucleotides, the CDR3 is TGTGCCAGCAGTTCCCCCTGGACAATTCGGCCTCAGCCCCAGCATTTT. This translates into CASSSPWTIRPQPQHF.

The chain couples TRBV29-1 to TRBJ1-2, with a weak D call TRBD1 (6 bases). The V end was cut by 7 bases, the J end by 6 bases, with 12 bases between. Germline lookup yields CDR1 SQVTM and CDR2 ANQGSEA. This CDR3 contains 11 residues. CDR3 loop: CSAEGGNGYTF. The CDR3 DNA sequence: TGCAGCGCCGAGGGGGGGAATGGCTACACCTTC.

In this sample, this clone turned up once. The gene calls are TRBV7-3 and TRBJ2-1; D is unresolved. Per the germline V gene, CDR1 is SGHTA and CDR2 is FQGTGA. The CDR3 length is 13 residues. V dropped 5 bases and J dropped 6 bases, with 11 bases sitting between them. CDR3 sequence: CASSRSPGNEQFF. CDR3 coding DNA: TGTGCCAGCAGCCGCTCTCCAGGCAATGAGCAGTTCTTC.

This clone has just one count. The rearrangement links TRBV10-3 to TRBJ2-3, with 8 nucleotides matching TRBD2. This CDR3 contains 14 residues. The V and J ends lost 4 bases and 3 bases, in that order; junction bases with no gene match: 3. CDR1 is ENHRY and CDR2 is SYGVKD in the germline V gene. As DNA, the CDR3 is TGTGCCATCAGTGGCGGGGGGTATACAGATACGCAGTATTTT. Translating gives CAISGGGYTDTQYF.

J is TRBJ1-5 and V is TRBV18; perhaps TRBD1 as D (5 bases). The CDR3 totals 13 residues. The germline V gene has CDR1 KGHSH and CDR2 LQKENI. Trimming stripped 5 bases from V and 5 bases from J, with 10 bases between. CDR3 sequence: CASSDFRDQPQHF. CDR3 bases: TGTGCCAGCTCAGATTTCAGGGATCAGCCCCAGCATTTT.

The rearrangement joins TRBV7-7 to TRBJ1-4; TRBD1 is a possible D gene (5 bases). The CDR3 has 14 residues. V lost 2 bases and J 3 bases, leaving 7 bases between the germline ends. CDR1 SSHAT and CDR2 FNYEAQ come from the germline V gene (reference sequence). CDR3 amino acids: CASSLSGSNEKLFF. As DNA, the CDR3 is TGTGCCAGCAGCTTATCAGGGTCTAATGAAAAACTGTTTTTT.

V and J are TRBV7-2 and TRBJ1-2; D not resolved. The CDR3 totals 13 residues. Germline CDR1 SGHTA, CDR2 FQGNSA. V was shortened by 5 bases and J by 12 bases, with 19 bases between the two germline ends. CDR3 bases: TGTGCCAGCAGCACAAGACAAGCCCCAGCTGACACCTTC. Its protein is CASSTRQAPADTF.